The 12 T cell receptor beta chains in this list originate from one sample, sequenced in a study of blood T cell repertoires in COVID-19. The assay was immunoSEQ multiplex PCR, and TCRdb's table has in-frame clones only and misses some. The repertoire has about 90,000 clones, approximately 89% of them found once; the top ten carry over 0.45%. Material for sequencing was peripheral blood. These receptors were obtained from a man aged 60 to 69 with acute or convalescent COVID-19.

The rearrangement uses TRBV14 and TRBJ2-1, with 7 bases lining up with TRBD1. V dropped 2 bases and J dropped 5; count of bases not matched to a gene: 9. From germline, CDR1 is SGHDN and CDR2 FVKESK. The CDR3 is 16 residues long. The DNA for the CDR3 is TGTGCCAGCAGCCAACTCGACAGGGTTCGGAACAATGAGCAGTTCTTC. Its translation is CASSQLDRVRNNEQFF.

The rearrangement uses TRBV12-5 and TRBJ2-3; 10 bases match TRBD2. The germline CDR1 and CDR2 sequences are LGHNT and FRNRAP. Trimming cost V 6 bases and J 2 bases; bases outside gene matches: 17. The CDR3 sequence is 19 residues long. The CDR3 nucleotides read TGTGCTAGTGGCCGTACCCTAGCGGGAGTATCCGAACACACAGATACGCAGTATTTT. Translation: CASGRTLAGVSEHTDTQYF. The whole variable domain, filled in from reference TRBV12-5 and TRBJ2-3, reads DARVTQTPRHKVTEMGQEVTMRCQPILGHNTVFWYRQTMMQGLELLAYFRNRAPLDDSGMPKDRFSAEMPDATLATLKIQPSEPRDSAVYFCASGRTLAGVSEHTDTQYFGPGTRLTVL.

The gene calls are TRBV5-1 and TRBJ2-5, with 10 positions matching TRBD2. The germline gives CDR1 SGHRS, CDR2 YFSETQ. The CDR3 spans 17 residues. V shed 4 bases, J shed 4 bases, and the junction held 13 bases outside the gene matches. This CDR3 is CASSPGASGGFGETQYF. CDR3 in DNA: TGCGCCAGCAGCCCTGGGGCTAGCGGGGGTTTCGGAGAGACCCAGTACTTC.

This chain joins TRBV24-1 and TRBJ1-5, with TRBD1 matching 7 bases. The CDR3 runs to 14 residues. Germline CDR1 reads KGHDR; CDR2 reads SFDVKD. V gave up 9 bases and J gave up 5 bases; unmatched junction bases: 9. CDR3 loop: CATSEGASDQPQHF. The CDR3 nucleotides read TGTGCCACCTCCGAGGGGGCTTCAGATCAGCCCCAGCATTTT.

The V gene is TRBV5-4, the J gene TRBJ2-7; D perhaps matches TRBD1 (5 bases). Trimming shortened V by 0 bases and J by 5 bases, and 18 bases separated the two germline ends. The CDR3 length is 16 residues. Germline-derived CDR1 and CDR2 are SGHNT and YYREEE (reference sequence). The CDR3 DNA reads TGTGCCAGCAGCTTGGACCAGGGTATATTGGGTCACGAGCAGTACTTC. It translates to CASSLDQGILGHEQYF.

The chain couples TRBV18 to TRBJ1-6, with D possibly matching TRBD1 (6 bases). This CDR3 is built from 17 residues. With 5 bases removed from V and 0 bases from J, the gap between germline ends came to 14 bases. Germline CDR1 reads KGHSH; CDR2 reads LQKENI. The CDR3 loop is CASSFTGTNSYNSPLHF. The CDR3 bases are TGTGCCAGCTCATTTACCGGGACAAACTCCTATAATTCACCCCTCCACTTT.

The chain is built from TRBV5-5 and TRBJ1-3; D is uncertain. V lost 7 bases to trimming and J lost 0 bases, with 14 bases between them. The CDR3 extends over 15 amino acids. CDR1 is SGHKS and CDR2 is YYEKEE in the germline V gene (reference sequence). CDR3 in DNA: TGTGCCAGCGTCACGGAGGGAAGCTCTGGAAACACCATATATTTT. This translates into CASVTEGSSGNTIYF.

This chain joins TRBV3-1 (or the pseudogene TRBV3-2) and TRBJ2-5, with D hard to call. Germline CDR1 reads LGHDT; CDR2 reads YNNKEL (reference sequence). V gave up 8 bases and J gave up 5 bases, with 12 bases separating them. The CDR3 totals 12 residues. The CDR3 sequence: CASALTTETQYF. The DNA for the CDR3 is TGTGCCAGCGCCCTAACCACGGAGACCCAGTACTTC.

This chain uses TRBV27 with TRBJ1-6; TRBD1 matches at 7 bases. The J segment lost 8 bases and the V segment lost 4 bases, leaving 8 bases of the junction unmatched. The CDR3 has 15 residues. The germline gives CDR1 MNHEY, CDR2 SMNVEV (reference sequence). The CDR3 sequence is CASSYWTRGHSPLHF. The CDR3 DNA follows: TGTGCCAGCAGTTACTGGACAAGGGGGCATTCACCCCTCCACTTT.

Worth noting for this clone: Its ends do not fully match the called genes, so a read error is possible. The J gene is TRBJ2-5, the V gene TRBV12-3 or TRBV12-4; weak D call: TRBD2 (5 bases). The CDR3 is made up of 9 amino acids. In DNA form, the CDR3 reads TGCGGAGGTAGGGAGACCCAGTACTTC. It is translated as CGGRETQYF.

The chain uses TRBV19 and TRBJ1-6; TRBD1 matches at 9 bases. The CDR3 loop spans 17 amino acids. Germline V gives CDR1 LNHDA, CDR2 SQIVND (reference sequence). V gave up 3 bases and J gave up 9 bases; unmatched junction bases: 12. The CDR3 spells CASSISSGTGILSPLHF. Written as DNA, the CDR3 is TGTGCCAGTAGTATTTCGTCCGGGACAGGGATACTTTCACCCCTCCACTTT.

This chain uses TRBV5-1 with TRBJ2-2; 7 bases are shared with TRBD1. Trimming removed 3 bases from V and 6 bases from J; junction bases left unmatched: 11. The germline gives CDR1 SGHRS, CDR2 YFSETQ. The CDR3 contains 16 residues. The CDR3 spells CASSSPGTDPAGELFF. CDR3 in DNA: TGCGCCAGCAGCTCGCCCGGGACAGATCCCGCCGGGGAGCTGTTTTTT. Variable domain in full (rest from reference TRBV5-1 and TRBJ2-2): KAGVTQTPRYLIKTRGQQVTLSCSPISGHRSVSWYQQTPGQGLQFLFEYFSETQRNKGNFPGRFSGRQFSNSRSEMNVSTLELGDSALYLCASSSPGTDPAGELFFGEGSRLTVL.